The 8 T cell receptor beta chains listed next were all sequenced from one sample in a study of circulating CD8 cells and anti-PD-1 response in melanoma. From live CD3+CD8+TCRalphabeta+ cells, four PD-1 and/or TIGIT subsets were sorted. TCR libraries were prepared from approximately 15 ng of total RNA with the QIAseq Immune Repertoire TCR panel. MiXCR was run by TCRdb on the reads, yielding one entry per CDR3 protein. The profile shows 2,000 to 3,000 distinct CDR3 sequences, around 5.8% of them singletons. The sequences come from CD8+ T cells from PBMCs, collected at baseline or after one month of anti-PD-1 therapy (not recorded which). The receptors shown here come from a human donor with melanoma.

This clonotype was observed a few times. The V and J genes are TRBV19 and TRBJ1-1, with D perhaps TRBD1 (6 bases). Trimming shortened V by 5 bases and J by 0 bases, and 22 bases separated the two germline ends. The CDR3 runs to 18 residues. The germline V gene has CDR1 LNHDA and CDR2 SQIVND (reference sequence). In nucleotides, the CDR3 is TGTGCCAGTAGTCCCCCCCTGCCAGGACAGACCATGAACACTGAAGCTTTCTTT. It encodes CASSPPLPGQTMNTEAFF.

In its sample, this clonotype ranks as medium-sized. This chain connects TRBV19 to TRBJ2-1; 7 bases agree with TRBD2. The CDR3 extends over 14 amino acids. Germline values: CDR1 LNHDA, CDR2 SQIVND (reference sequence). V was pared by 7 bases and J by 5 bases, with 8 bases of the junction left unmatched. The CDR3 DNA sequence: TGTGCCAGTACCAATCGGGGGGAACACAATGAGCAGTTCTTC. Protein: CASTNRGEHNEQFF.

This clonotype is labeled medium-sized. The CDR3: CSVESSPNEQFF. CDR3 coding DNA: TGCAGCGTCGAATCTAGCCCCAATGAGCAGTTCTTC. The rearrangement links TRBV29-1 to TRBJ2-1; D might be TRBD2 (5 bases). The CDR3 extends over 12 amino acids. Deletions cut 6 bases from V and 6 bases from J, with 12 bases between. Germline-derived CDR1 and CDR2 are SQVTM and ANQGSEA.

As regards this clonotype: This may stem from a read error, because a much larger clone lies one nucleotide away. DNA of the CDR3: TGCAACGGAGGGGACGTGGAGCAGTTCTTC. Encoded protein: CNGGDVEQFF. The chain couples TRBV29-1 to TRBJ2-1; D is possibly TRBD2 (6 bases). This CDR3 contains 10 residues. CDR1 and CDR2 (germline): SQVTM, ANQGSEA.

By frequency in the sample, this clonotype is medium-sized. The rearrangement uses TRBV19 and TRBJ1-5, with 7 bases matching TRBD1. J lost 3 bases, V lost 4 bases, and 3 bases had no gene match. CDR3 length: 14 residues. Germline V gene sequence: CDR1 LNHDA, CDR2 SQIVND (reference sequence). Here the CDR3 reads CASSRDSINQPQHF. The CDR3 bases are TGTGCCAGTAGTAGGGACAGCATCAATCAGCCCCAGCATTTT.

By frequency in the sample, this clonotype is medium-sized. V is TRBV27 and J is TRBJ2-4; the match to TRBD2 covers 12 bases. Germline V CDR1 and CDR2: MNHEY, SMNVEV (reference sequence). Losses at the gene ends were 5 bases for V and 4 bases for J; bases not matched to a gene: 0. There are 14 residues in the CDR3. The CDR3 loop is CASSGLAGKNIQYF. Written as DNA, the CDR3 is TGTGCCAGCAGTGGACTAGCGGGGAAAAACATTCAGTACTTC.

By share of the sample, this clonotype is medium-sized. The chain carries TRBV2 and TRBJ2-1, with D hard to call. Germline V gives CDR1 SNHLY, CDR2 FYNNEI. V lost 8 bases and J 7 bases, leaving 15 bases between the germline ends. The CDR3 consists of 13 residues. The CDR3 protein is CASQWTVTNEQFF. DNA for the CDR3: TGTGCCAGCCAGTGGACGGTTACAAATGAGCAGTTCTTC.

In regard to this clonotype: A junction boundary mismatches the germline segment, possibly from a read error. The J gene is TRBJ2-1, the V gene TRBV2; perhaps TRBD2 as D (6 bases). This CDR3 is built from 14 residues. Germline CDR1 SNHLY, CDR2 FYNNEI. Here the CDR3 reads CASSGWDSRNEQLF. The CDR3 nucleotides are TGTGCCAGCAGCGGATGGGACTCCCGCAATGAGCAGCTCTTC.